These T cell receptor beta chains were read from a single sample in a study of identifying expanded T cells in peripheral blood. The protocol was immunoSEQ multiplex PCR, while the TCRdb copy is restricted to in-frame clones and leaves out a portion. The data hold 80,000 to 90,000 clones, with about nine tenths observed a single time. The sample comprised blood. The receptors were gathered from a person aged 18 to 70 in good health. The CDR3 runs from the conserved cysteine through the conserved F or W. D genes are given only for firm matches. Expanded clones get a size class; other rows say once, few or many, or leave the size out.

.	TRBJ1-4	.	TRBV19	CASSPVEVYPTTNEKLFF	TGTGCCAGTAGTCCGGTCGAGGTGTATCCAACAACTAATGAAAAACTGTTTTTT
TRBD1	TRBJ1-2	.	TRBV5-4	CASSLGGQGDGYTF	TGTGCCAGCAGCTTGGGGGGACAGGGGGATGGCTACACCTTC
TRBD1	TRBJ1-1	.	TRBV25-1	CASSLPGHDRGAFF	TGTGCCAGCAGTTTGCCGGGACACGACAGGGGAGCTTTCTTT
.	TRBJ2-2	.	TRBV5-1	CASSLALLGSNTGELFF	TGCGCCAGCAGCTTGGCCCTCCTAGGATCGAACACCGGGGAGCTGTTTTTT
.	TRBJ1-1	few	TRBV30	CAWSPGGMNTEAFF	TGTGCCTGGAGTCCGGGGGGGATGAACACTGAAGCTTTCTTT
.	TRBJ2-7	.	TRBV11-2	CASSLDRYEQYF	TGTGCCAGCAGCTTAGATCGGTACGAGCAGTACTTC
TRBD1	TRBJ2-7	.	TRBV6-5	CASRRTGTYEQYF	TGTGCCAGCAGACGGACAGGGACCTACGAGCAGTACTTC
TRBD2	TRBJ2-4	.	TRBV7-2	CASSLAAGGGAKNIQYF	TGTGCCAGCAGCTTAGCGGCGGGAGGCGGGGCCAAAAACATTCAGTACTTC
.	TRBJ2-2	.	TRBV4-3	CASSQDRTNTGELFF	TGCGCCAGCAGCCAAGACAGGACGAACACCGGGGAGCTGTTTTTT
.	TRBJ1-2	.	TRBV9	CASSEAPRGGAVGYTF	TGTGCCAGCAGCGAGGCCCCTCGGGGGGGGGCGGTTGGCTACACCTTC
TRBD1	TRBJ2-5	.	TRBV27	CASSFQGTGGAKTQYF	TGTGCCAGCAGTTTTCAAGGGACAGGGGGCGCGAAGACCCAGTACTTC
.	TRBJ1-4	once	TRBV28	CASTPTRVRGEKLFF	TGTGCCAGCACCCCAACCAGGGTAAGGGGTGAAAAACTGTTTTTT
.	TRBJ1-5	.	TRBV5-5	CASSPSGNSNQPQHF	TGTGCCAGCAGCCCATCAGGGAATAGCAATCAGCCCCAGCATTTT
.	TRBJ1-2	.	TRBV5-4	CASSSNPPYNYGYTF	TGTGCCAGCAGTTCAAACCCCCCTTATAACTATGGCTACACCTTC
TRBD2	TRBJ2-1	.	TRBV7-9	CASSLAGLAANRNEQFF	TGTGCCAGCAGCTTAGCAGGACTAGCGGCTAACAGAAATGAGCAGTTCTTC
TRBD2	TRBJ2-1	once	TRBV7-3	CASSPRLAGRASYNEQFF	TGTGCCAGCAGCCCAAGACTAGCGGGACGCGCCTCCTACAATGAGCAGTTCTTC
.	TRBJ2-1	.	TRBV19	CASSVRDGYNEQFF	TGTGCCAGTAGTGTTCGGGACGGCTACAATGAGCAGTTCTTC
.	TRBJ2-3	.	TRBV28	CASSLSKGRGTDTQYF	TGTGCCAGCAGTTTATCCAAGGGCAGGGGAACAGATACGCAGTATTTT
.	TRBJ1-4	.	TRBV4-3	CASSQAGTNEKLFF	TGCGCCAGCAGCCAAGCAGGCACTAATGAAAAACTGTTTTTT
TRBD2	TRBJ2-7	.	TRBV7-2	CASSLDAGAGEQYF	TGTGCCAGCAGCTTAGACGCGGGAGCGGGGGAGCAGTACTTC